The present TCR beta chain was sequenced within a study of shared clonotypes between healthy human individuals. The assay was immunoSEQ multiplex PCR, and TCRdb's table has in-frame clones only and misses some. The data contain hundreds of thousands of clones, roughly three quarters of them singletons. This CDR3 comprises 15 residues. V shed 4 bases and J 4 bases; nucleotides not matched to a gene: 7. Germline CDR1 is SGHRS and CDR2 is YFSETQ. The receptor comes from a woman in her forties in good health. Some clones in this sample may be carry-over from other donors' samples. This chain uses TRBV5-1 with TRBJ1-3; 8 nucleotides line up with TRBD1. The sample comprised PBMCs. The CDR3 is CASSHGQGSGNTIYF. DNA for the CDR3: TGCGCCAGCAGCCATGGACAGGGTTCCGGAAACACCATATATTTT.